The rows below give T cell receptor beta chains drawn from one sample of a study of CD8+ T cells in alopecia areata. Some clones are missing from TCRdb's copy, which holds only in-frame ones; the method was immunoSEQ multiplex PCR. The repertoire holds approximately 24,000 clones, 50% to 55% seen once, with over 30% in the top ten. The material sequenced was NKG2D-high CD8+ T cells sorted from blood. Receptors were obtained from a human donor with alopecia areata. The CDR3 runs from the conserved cysteine through the conserved F or W. The order of the fields is clone size, J gene, D gene, V gene, CDR3 protein, CDR3 DNA. D genes are given only for firm matches. Some rows mark clone size as missing; the rest say once, few, many or name a class of expanded clone.

NA,TRBJ1-1,NA,TRBV15,CATSRDYEGTEAFF,TGTGCCACCAGCAGAGATTATGAGGGCACTGAAGCTTTCTTT
NA,TRBJ1-4,NA,TRBV7-9,CASSPTGTGDEKLFF,TGTGCCAGCAGCCCGACCGGGACGGGGGATGAAAAACTGTTTTTT
few,TRBJ2-5,NA,TRBV7-9,CASSLENRKETQYF,TGTGCCAGCAGCTTAGAGAACAGAAAGGAGACCCAGTACTTC
NA,TRBJ2-1,NA,TRBV7-9,CASRLETSSYNEQFF,TGTGCCAGCAGACTAGAAACCTCCTCCTACAATGAGCAGTTCTTC
few,TRBJ2-1,NA,TRBV19,CASSMRHEQFF,TGTGCCAGTAGTATGCGCCATGAGCAGTTCTTC
NA,TRBJ2-3,NA,TRBV4-1,CASSRTSDTQYF,TGCGCCAGCAGCCGGACCTCAGATACGCAGTATTTT
once,TRBJ2-1,NA,TRBV6-6,CASSPPSNPYNEQFF,TGTGCCAGCAGTCCTCCTAGTAATCCCTACAATGAGCAGTTCTTC
few,TRBJ2-7,NA,TRBV4-1,CASSQEDGRLGEQYF,TGCGCCAGCAGCCAAGAGGACGGCAGGCTGGGCGAGCAGTACTTC
few,TRBJ1-2,TRBD1,TRBV6-4,CASSETGHGYTF,TGTGCCAGCAGTGAGACAGGGCATGGCTACACCTTC
NA,TRBJ1-1,TRBD1,TRBV4-1,CASSLRTGVPEAFF,TGCGCCAGCAGCCTAAGAACAGGGGTCCCTGAAGCTTTCTTT
many,TRBJ2-3,NA,TRBV7-3,CASSPDSGGTDTQYF,TGTGCCAGCAGCCCGGATAGCGGAGGGACAGATACGCAGTATTTT
NA,TRBJ2-7,TRBD2,TRBV14,CASSPFSGGSYEQYF,TGTGCCAGCAGCCCCTTTAGCGGGGGCTCCTACGAGCAGTACTTC
few,TRBJ1-1,TRBD1,TRBV30,CAWDRGNTEAFF,TGTGCCTGGGACAGGGGGAACACTGAAGCTTTCTTT
few,TRBJ2-7,NA,TRBV4-1,CASSQGGVIYEQYF,TGCGCCAGCAGCCAAGGAGGGGTTATCTACGAGCAGTACTTC
NA,TRBJ2-7,NA,TRBV9,CASSVDVDARGPEQYF,TGTGCCAGCAGCGTAGATGTGGACGCCAGAGGCCCCGAGCAGTACTTC
NA,TRBJ2-1,TRBD1,TRBV15,CATKSDRAYNEQFF,TGTGCCACCAAGTCCGACAGGGCCTACAATGAGCAGTTCTTC
NA,TRBJ2-2,NA,TRBV13,CASSLGLGQLQGGELFF,TGTGCCAGCAGCTTAGGCCTTGGTCAGCTACAGGGCGGGGAGCTGTTTTTT
NA,TRBJ2-1,TRBD1,TRBV15,CATSSSSGTGKVNEQFF,TGTGCCACCAGCAGTTCCTCCGGGACAGGGAAAGTCAATGAGCAGTTCTTC
once,TRBJ2-7,TRBD2,TRBV5-6,CASSLLALAGAYEQYF,TGTGCCAGCAGCTTGTTAGCCCTAGCGGGAGCCTACGAGCAGTACTTC
NA,TRBJ1-1,NA,TRBV27,CASSLSMNTEAFF,TGTGCCAGCAGTTTATCGATGAACACTGAAGCTTTCTTT
NA,TRBJ2-5,NA,TRBV6-8,CASRGSKETQYF,TGTGCCAGCAGGGGAAGTAAAGAGACCCAGTACTTC
NA,TRBJ1-5,NA,TRBV28,CASSLWSVGTPKNQPQHF,TGTGCCAGCAGTTTATGGTCCGTCGGGACACCTAAAAATCAGCCCCAGCATTTT
NA,TRBJ1-1,NA,TRBV5-1,CASSLVVTGTEAFF,TGCGCCAGCAGCTTGGTCGTGACTGGCACTGAAGCTTTCTTT
once,TRBJ1-2,TRBD1,TRBV29-1,CSVGTHGAGQGDYGYTF,TGCAGCGTTGGAACTCACGGTGCGGGACAGGGGGACTATGGCTACACCTTC
NA,TRBJ1-5,NA,TRBV7-9,CASSLGERGQPQHF,TGTGCCAGCAGCTTAGGGGAGCGGGGTCAGCCCCAGCATTTT
once,TRBJ1-5,NA,TRBV5-1,CASSLGDRTLNQPQHF,TGCGCCAGCAGCTTGGGTGACAGGACCCTCAATCAGCCCCAGCATTTT
NA,TRBJ2-7,TRBD1,TRBV28,CASSLSQGYEQYF,TGTGCCAGCAGTTTGTCACAGGGGTACGAGCAGTACTTC
NA,TRBJ2-5,TRBD2,TRBV28,CASSPPGLAGVVGETQYF,TGTGCCAGCAGTCCGCCGGGACTAGCGGGAGTTGTAGGAGAGACCCAGTACTTC
NA,TRBJ2-3,TRBD1,TRBV13,CASNGQATDTQYF,TGTGCCAGCAACGGACAGGCCACAGATACGCAGTATTTT
few,TRBJ2-1,TRBD2,TRBV7-9,CASSLGTSGINEQFF,TGTGCCAGCAGCTTGGGGACTAGCGGGATCAATGAGCAGTTCTTC
NA,TRBJ2-1,TRBD2,TRBV27,CASSRTSGAYNEQFF,TGTGCCAGCAGTCGGACTAGCGGGGCGTACAATGAGCAGTTCTTC
few,TRBJ2-3,NA,TRBV7-2,CASWGPRLRKQYF,TGTGCCAGCTGGGGGCCTAGATTGCGAAAGCAGTATTTT
NA,TRBJ2-1,NA,TRBV6-1,CASSEHIHVNNEQFF,TGTGCCAGCAGTGAACATATCCACGTAAACAATGAGCAGTTCTTC
NA,TRBJ1-1,NA,TRBV6-5,CASSNRGQNTEAFF,TGTGCCAGCAGTAACCGGGGTCAAAACACTGAAGCTTTCTTT
few,TRBJ2-3,TRBD1,TRBV7-2,CASSSRLGQGAADTQYF,TGTGCCAGCAGCTCTAGACTGGGACAGGGGGCTGCAGATACGCAGTATTTT
NA,TRBJ1-1,NA,TRBV10-3,CAISETGLNTEAFF,TGTGCCATCAGTGAGACCGGTTTGAACACTGAAGCTTTCTTT
NA,TRBJ1-5,TRBD1,TRBV27,CAIATGVNQPQHF,TGTGCCATCGCTACAGGGGTAAATCAGCCCCAGCATTTT
NA,TRBJ1-5,NA,TRBV9,CASSPGTSDQPQHF,TGTGCCAGCAGCCCGGGGACCTCGGATCAGCCCCAGCATTTT
medium-sized,TRBJ1-1,NA,TRBV7-3,CASSLTSGGYTEAFF,TGTGCCAGCAGCTTAACGTCGGGGGGGTATACTGAAGCTTTCTTT
NA,TRBJ1-5,NA,TRBV28,CASRMGAGGQPQHF,TGTGCCAGCAGGATGGGGGCCGGGGGTCAGCCCCAGCATTTT
NA,TRBJ2-1,NA,TRBV7-9,CATAPGVNEQFF,TGTGCCACCGCTCCGGGGGTAAATGAGCAGTTCTTC
few,TRBJ2-7,TRBD1,TRBV29-1,CSAEGQGDYEQYF,TGCAGCGCTGAGGGACAGGGGGACTACGAGCAGTACTTC
NA,TRBJ2-7,TRBD2,TRBV27,CASRGLAWEQYF,TGTGCCAGCAGGGGACTAGCGTGGGAGCAGTACTTC
NA,TRBJ2-2,TRBD1,TRBV19,CASSETGGAVTGELFF,TGTGCCAGTAGCGAAACAGGGGGCGCCGTCACCGGGGAGCTGTTTTTT
NA,TRBJ2-7,TRBD1,TRBV14,CATARTGYLYEQYF,TGTGCCACCGCGAGGACAGGTTATCTCTACGAGCAGTACTTC
few,TRBJ2-5,TRBD1,TRBV5-1,CASSGDREETQYF,TGCGCCAGCAGCGGGGACAGGGAGGAGACCCAGTACTTC
NA,TRBJ1-5,TRBD1,TRBV7-9,CASSQDLWTGGRQPQHF,TGTGCCAGCAGCCAAGATCTGTGGACAGGGGGTCGTCAGCCCCAGCATTTT
NA,TRBJ1-1,TRBD1,TRBV25-1,CASRGQGNTEAFF,TGTGCCAGCAGGGGACAGGGGAACACTGAAGCTTTCTTT
NA,TRBJ2-2,TRBD2,TRBV7-3,CASSLAGAGELFF,TGTGCCAGCAGCTTAGCGGGAGCCGGGGAGCTGTTTTTT
once,TRBJ2-1,TRBD2,TRBV27,CASSSEAGGLYNEQFF,TGTGCCAGCAGTTCCGAAGCGGGAGGCCTTTACAATGAGCAGTTCTTC
NA,TRBJ2-6,NA,TRBV7-6,CASSLGAGWAGANVLTF,TGTGCCAGCAGCTTAGGTGCAGGGTGGGCTGGGGCCAACGTCCTGACTTTC
NA,TRBJ2-5,TRBD1,TRBV9,CASSPWTGVETQYF,TGTGCCAGCAGCCCGTGGACAGGGGTTGAGACCCAGTACTTC